The 12 T cell receptor beta chains presented below share a single source sample, sequenced in a study of T cell changes during pregnancy in multiple sclerosis (dated by TCRdb to between 2019 and 2020). The library was prepared using the immunoSEQ multiplex PCR assay. Not all clones reach the TCRdb copy of this immuneACCESS table, which keeps in-frame sequences only. Checked studies attribute under half of the gap to unresolved V genes and leave the rest unexplained. The sample table records around 36,000 clones; around nine tenths of these occur just once. The ten largest clones add up to 0.43% of the sample. Here the sequenced sample was CD4+ T cells from peripheral blood mononuclear cells, taken in the third trimester of pregnancy. These receptors were collected from a female donor with multiple sclerosis, enrolled in a pregnancy study.

J is TRBJ1-4 and V is TRBV28; 7 nucleotides align to TRBD1. Germline CDR1 MDHEN, CDR2 SYDVKM. V lost 5 bases and J lost 4; bases outside the gene matches: 7. The CDR3 has 15 residues. CDR3 sequence reads: CASSVAGTVNEKLFF. CDR3 in DNA: TGTGCCAGCAGTGTTGCCGGGACAGTTAATGAAAAACTGTTTTTT.

The V and J genes are TRBV6-1 and TRBJ1-2; the match to TRBD1 covers 8 bases. The length of the CDR3 is 12 residues. The germline V gene has CDR1 MNHNS and CDR2 SASEGT. V lost 6 bases, J lost 7 bases, and 4 bases stayed unmatched. The CDR3 DNA is TGTGCCAGCAGCGCAGGGGGCGGTGGCTACACCTTC. This sequence encodes CASSAGGGGYTF.

J is TRBJ1-1 and V is TRBV5-1; maybe TRBD1 (5 bases). The CDR3 is 12 amino acids. Trimming removed 5 bases from V and 10 bases from J, with 15 bases in between. CDR1 is SGHRS, CDR2 YFSETQ, per germline. The CDR3, as DNA: TGCGCCAGCAGACGTGACGGCGGGGGAGCTTTCTTT. As protein: CASRRDGGGAFF.

The V gene is TRBV29-1, the J gene TRBJ1-3; 9 bases align to TRBD1. J gave up 2 bases and V 3 bases, and 2 bases lay outside the gene matches. Per germline, CDR1 SQVTM and CDR2 ANQGSEA. This CDR3 region has 14 residues. CDR3 sequence: CSVDGTGTGNTIYF. The CDR3 nucleotides are TGCAGCGTTGACGGGACAGGGACTGGAAACACCATATATTTT.

This clone was counted only a few times. The chain uses TRBV5-5 and TRBJ2-1, with a weak D call TRBD1 (5 bases). The CDR3 length is 12 residues. The germline V gene has CDR1 SGHKS and CDR2 YYEKEE (reference sequence). V lost 0 bases and J 8 bases, leaving 6 bases between the germline ends. CDR3 in amino acids: CASSLEGDEQFF. In nucleotides, the CDR3 is TGTGCCAGCAGCTTGGAAGGGGATGAGCAGTTCTTC.

The V call is TRBV6-1, the J call TRBJ1-2, with 7 positions matching TRBD1. CDR1 and CDR2 from the germline V gene are MNHNS and SASEGT. V lost 6 bases, J lost 8 bases, and 15 bases stayed unmatched. This CDR3 is 15 amino acids long. In DNA, the CDR3 is TGTGCCAGCAGACCCCTCCCGGGAGGGGGCTACGGCTACACCTTC. This encodes CASRPLPGGGYGYTF.

This clone has just a few counts. In nucleotides, the CDR3 is TGTGCCACCAGCGGGGGTGTTGGACAGGGCGCCTACAATGAGCAGTTCTTC. Its translation: CATSGGVGQGAYNEQFF. The chain is built from TRBV15 and TRBJ2-1, with 8 nucleotides matching TRBD1. The ends lost 5 bases at V and 2 bases at J; junction bases unmatched: 11. Germline CDR1 reads LNHNV; CDR2 reads YYDKDF (reference sequence). The CDR3 runs 17 residues.

This rearrangement joins TRBV5-8 to TRBJ2-1; TRBD2 matches 12 bases. The V and J ends lost 4 bases and 10 bases, in that order; junction bases with no gene match: 3. The CDR3 extends over 13 amino acids. Germline V lookup: CDR1 SGHTS, CDR2 YDEGEE. CDR3 sequence reads: CASSLGLAGEQFF. DNA of the CDR3: TGTGCCAGCAGCCTAGGACTAGCGGGGGAGCAGTTCTTC.

This clone was seen a few times. This chain connects TRBV6-1 to TRBJ1-5; D gene unclear. V was cut by 4 bases and J by 10 bases, with 8 bases left in between. The germline V gene encodes CDR1 MNHNS and CDR2 SASEGT. The CDR3 is made up of 11 amino acids. The DNA for the CDR3 is TGTGCCAGCAGTGTTGACTTTCCCCAGCATTTT. It yields the protein CASSVDFPQHF.

CDR3 sequence: CASSLTATGELFF. CDR3 nucleotide sequence: TGTGCCAGCAGCTTGACAGCTACCGGGGAGCTGTTTTTT. The rearrangement uses TRBV7-3 and TRBJ2-2; TRBD1 is a possible D gene (5 bases). Germline CDR1 SGHTA, CDR2 FQGTGA. The CDR3 loop spans 13 amino acids. Trimming pared 3 bases from V and 5 bases from J, leaving 7 bases between. The full variable domain, completed using reference TRBV7-3 and TRBJ2-2, is GAGVSQTPSNKVTEKGKYVELRCDPISGHTALYWYRQSLGQGPEFLIYFQGTGAADDSGLPNDRFFAVRPEGSVSTLKIQRTERGDSAVYLCASSLTATGELFFGEGSRLTVL.

V is TRBV7-9 and J is TRBJ2-7; 8 bases map to TRBD1. With V trimmed by 4 bases and J by 7 bases, 6 bases remained unmatched. CDR1 is SEHNR and CDR2 is FQNEAQ in the germline V gene (reference sequence). The CDR3 is made up of 13 amino acids. The CDR3 here is CASSYSGGGEQYF. The DNA of the CDR3 is TGTGCCAGCAGCTACTCAGGGGGCGGGGAGCAGTACTTC.

The rearrangement links TRBV5-1 to TRBJ2-2; D is possibly TRBD2 (5 bases). Germline CDR1 and CDR2: SGHRS and YFSETQ. CDR3 length: 14 amino acids. V was cut by 3 bases and J by 2 bases, with 8 bases left in between. The CDR3 spells CASSSSPNTGELFF. The CDR3 DNA sequence: TGCGCCAGCAGCTCTAGCCCTAACACCGGGGAGCTGTTTTTT.